The 28 T cell receptor beta chains below were found in one sample sequenced in a study of cytomegalovirus exposure and HLA in healthy donors. This PCR relied on a set of 60 Vbeta primers and 13 Jbeta primers. Generated by immunoSEQ multiplex PCR, the TCRdb table keeps only in-frame clones and is missing some. The table includes fewer than 200,000 clones, about four fifths detected once. Sequenced sample: PBMCs. The receptor set was obtained from a woman aged 45-59 years in good health and CMV-seronegative.

The chain couples TRBV18 to TRBJ2-7, with D maybe TRBD1 (6 bases). V lost 2 bases and J lost 7, with 21 bases in between. The CDR3 totals 16 residues. In germline, CDR1 is KGHSH, CDR2 LQKENI. CDR3 in DNA: TGTGCCAGCTCACCATTCCCCACAGGGTCTACCGGGGAGCAGTACTTC. Its translation: CASSPFPTGSTGEQYF.

The chain employs TRBV19 and TRBJ2-1; possibly TRBD1 for D (5 bases). The V gene lost 5 bases and the J gene lost 5 bases, with 10 bases spanning the gap. CDR1 is LNHDA and CDR2 is SQIVND in the germline V gene (reference sequence). The CDR3 is 13 amino acids. The CDR3 nucleotides read TGTGCCAGTAGTTCTAGGGGCGACAATGAGCAGTTCTTC. Protein sequence: CASSSRGDNEQFF.

This clone has more than one count but fewer than ten. V and J are TRBV5-5 and TRBJ1-1, with TRBD1 matching 9 bases. The germline V gene encodes CDR1 SGHKS and CDR2 YYEKEE (reference sequence). V shed 4 bases, J shed 4 bases, and the junction held 8 bases outside the gene matches. CDR3 size: 15 residues. The CDR3 DNA follows: TGTGCCAGCAGCAGTATACAGGGGGCTGGCACTGAAGCTTTCTTT. It is translated as CASSSIQGAGTEAFF.

This chain uses TRBV7-9 with TRBJ1-6; 7 nucleotides agree with TRBD1. The germline gives CDR1 SEHNR, CDR2 FQNEAQ (reference sequence). This CDR3 has 13 residues. Losses at the gene ends were 7 bases for V and 7 bases for J; bases not matched to a gene: 4. DNA for the CDR3: TGTGCCAGCACCGGGACAGAAAATTCACCCCTCCACTTT. Its protein product is CASTGTENSPLHF.

The chain recombines TRBV9 with TRBJ2-5, with a weak D call TRBD1 (6 bases). Germline V gene data show CDR1 as SGDLS and CDR2 as YYNGEE. Trimming shortened V by 3 bases and J by 1 base, and 7 bases separated the two germline ends. This CDR3 spans 13 amino acids. CDR3 loop: CASSGDTQETQYF. CDR3 DNA sequence: TGTGCCAGCAGCGGGGACACCCAAGAGACCCAGTACTTC. Combining the CDR3 with reference TRBV9 and TRBJ2-5 gives the whole variable domain DSGVTQTPKHLITATGQRVTLRCSPRSGDLSVYWYQQSLDQGLQFLIQYYNGEERAKGNILERFSAQQFPDLHSELNLSSLELGDSALYFCASSGDTQETQYFGPGTRLLVL.

This chain uses TRBV25-1 with TRBJ1-1, with 8 nucleotides matching TRBD1. The junction had 6 bases not matched to a gene; V was cut back by 4 bases and J by 5 bases. The CDR3 has 14 residues. Germline V gene sequence: CDR1 MGHDK, CDR2 SYGVNS. CDR3 sequence reads: CASSGTGGWTEAFF. For the CDR3, the DNA is TGTGCCAGCAGTGGAACAGGGGGTTGGACTGAAGCTTTCTTT. Full variable domain (missing parts from reference TRBV25-1 and TRBJ1-1): EADIYQTPRYLVIGTGKKITLECSQTMGHDKMYWYQQDPGMELHLIHYSYGVNSTEKGDLSSESTVSRIRTEHFPLTLESARPSHTSQYLCASSGTGGWTEAFFGQGTRLTVV.

The chain combines TRBV7-9 with TRBJ2-6; 10 bases fit TRBD1. This CDR3 has 18 residues. V trimming: 5 bases; J trimming: 0 bases; junction bases outside the gene matches: 7. Germline lookup yields CDR1 SEHNR and CDR2 FQNEAQ (reference sequence). The DNA for the CDR3 is TGTGCCAGCAGCCCTCTCCGGACAGGGGGCTCTGGGGCCAACGTCCTGACTTTC. It yields the protein CASSPLRTGGSGANVLTF.

The chain employs TRBV6-5 and TRBJ1-6; D ambiguous. V was pared by 6 bases and J by 7 bases, with 13 bases between. The CDR3 extends over 14 amino acids. Germline-derived CDR1 and CDR2 are MNHEY and SVGAGI. The CDR3 sequence: CASSLEAGNSPLHF. CDR3 nucleotide sequence: TGTGCCAGCAGCCTCGAGGCGGGAAATTCACCCCTCCACTTT.

J is TRBJ1-4 and V is TRBV5-4, with 8 bases lining up with TRBD1. The CDR3 spans 16 residues. Germline loops: CDR1 SGHNT, CDR2 YYREEE (reference sequence). J lost 1 base, V lost 4 bases, and 6 bases had no gene match. CDR3 sequence: CASSRNGQGTNEKLFF. The CDR3, as DNA: TGTGCCAGCAGCCGAAATGGACAGGGAACTAATGAAAAACTGTTTTTT.

The CDR3 spells CASSEEGGDRGVFFGNTIYF. The CDR3 coding sequence is TGTGCCAGCAGTGAAGAAGGAGGGGACAGGGGCGTTTTTTTTGGAAACACCATATATTTT. V gene TRBV6-1 combines with J gene TRBJ1-3, with TRBD1 matching 10 bases. The germline V gene encodes CDR1 MNHNS and CDR2 SASEGT. The CDR3 covers 20 residues. The V segment lost 1 base and the J segment 3 bases; nucleotides outside the gene matches: 15.

The chain links TRBV5-4 to TRBJ2-2; 10 bases line up with TRBD2. CDR3 length equals 16 residues. V lost 2 bases and J lost 7; bases outside the gene matches: 8. The germline gives CDR1 SGHNT, CDR2 YYREEE (reference sequence). The CDR3 sequence is CASSFSGRPLGGELFF. CDR3 sequence (DNA): TGTGCCAGCAGCTTTAGCGGGAGGCCGTTGGGCGGGGAGCTGTTTTTT.

The rearrangement joins TRBV29-1 to TRBJ1-5; a weak D match, TRBD1 (5 bases). The CDR3 totals 14 residues. The germline V gene has CDR1 SQVTM and CDR2 ANQGSEA. The V end was cut by 4 bases, the J end by 0 bases, with 10 bases between. The CDR3 loop is CSVVTGYSNQPQHF. As DNA, the CDR3 is TGCAGCGTTGTAACAGGTTATAGCAATCAGCCCCAGCATTTT.

The chain combines TRBV9 with TRBJ2-5; TRBD2 aligns across 14 bases. V shed 3 bases, J shed 2 bases, and the junction held 3 bases outside the gene matches. The germline gives CDR1 SGDLS, CDR2 YYNGEE. The CDR3 sequence is 16 residues long. DNA for the CDR3: TGTGCCAGCAGCGCGGGACTAGCGGGAGTTCAAGAGACCCAGTACTTC. It translates to CASSAGLAGVQETQYF.

This chain uses TRBV18 with TRBJ1-1, with TRBD1 as a possible D gene (5 bases). Per the germline V gene, CDR1 is KGHSH and CDR2 is LQKENI. V gave up 4 bases and J gave up 3 bases, with 15 bases separating them. The CDR3 extends over 15 amino acids. The CDR3 reads CASSRPGGEDTEAFF. The CDR3 nucleotides are TGTGCCAGCTCACGTCCGGGGGGGGAGGACACTGAAGCTTTCTTT.

The chain joins TRBV4-1 to TRBJ2-2; 13 bases are a match to TRBD2. The trim removed 0 bases at V and 6 bases at J, leaving 4 bases unmatched. The CDR3 contains 17 residues. Germline loops: CDR1 MGHRA, CDR2 YSYEKL. CDR3 in amino acids: CASSQDELAGGPGELFF. For the CDR3, the DNA is TGCGCCAGCAGCCAAGATGAACTAGCGGGAGGGCCCGGGGAGCTGTTTTTT.

The rearrangement links TRBV7-9 to TRBJ2-3, with D hard to call. The CDR3 totals 11 residues. The ends were cut back, 6 bases at V and 2 bases at J, with 3 bases in the middle. Germline V lookup: CDR1 SEHNR, CDR2 FQNEAQ (reference sequence). The CDR3 loop is CASRLTDTQYF. The CDR3 bases are TGTGCCAGCAGACTCACAGATACGCAGTATTTT. Full variable domain (rest looked up from reference TRBV7-9 and TRBJ2-3): DTGVSQNPRHKITKRGQNVTFRCDPISEHNRLYWYRQTLGQGPEFLTYFQNEAQLEKSRLLSDRFSAERPKGSFSTLEIQRTEQGDSAMYLCASRLTDTQYFGPGTRLTVL.

This rearrangement joins TRBV28 to TRBJ2-7; 8 bases are shared with TRBD1. V lost 5 bases, J lost 5 bases, and 8 bases stayed unmatched. Germline V gene sequence: CDR1 MDHEN, CDR2 SYDVKM. The CDR3 runs to 14 residues. The CDR3 nucleotides are TGTGCCAGCAGTATTCGGGACAGGCAGAACGAGCAGTACTTC. This sequence encodes CASSIRDRQNEQYF.

The chain carries TRBV27 and TRBJ1-5; tentative D call: TRBD1 (6 bases). Looked up from germline, CDR1 is MNHEY and CDR2 is SMNVEV (reference sequence). V shed 4 bases and J shed 4 bases, with 14 bases lying between them. There are 15 residues in the CDR3. The CDR3 DNA reads TGTGCCAGCAGTTCAGTAGAGGGGGTTAATCAGCCCCAGCATTTT. Protein: CASSSVEGVNQPQHF.

There are a few counts of this clone. V and J are TRBV6-5 and TRBJ1-2, with 8 bases fitting TRBD1. The trim removed 6 bases at V and 0 bases at J, leaving 3 bases unmatched. This CDR3 comprises 14 residues. Germline V gene lookup returns CDR1 MNHEY and CDR2 SVGAGI. Here the CDR3 reads CASRTGGSNYGYTF. Here the CDR3 DNA reads TGTGCCAGCAGAACAGGGGGATCTAACTATGGCTACACCTTC.

The rearrangement joins TRBV7-2 to TRBJ2-3, with D possibly matching TRBD1 (6 bases). The length of the CDR3 is 14 residues. Trimming stripped 3 bases from V and 6 bases from J, with 13 bases between. Germline V gene lookup returns CDR1 SGHTA and CDR2 FQGNSA. CDR3 in DNA: TGTGCCAGCAGCTTTGACAGGTTTGCGGATACGCAGTATTTT. It specifies CASSFDRFADTQYF.

This chain joins TRBV19 and TRBJ2-3; weak D call: TRBD2 (6 bases). V was pared by 5 bases and J by 6 bases, with 15 bases between. Germline assignment: CDR1 LNHDA and CDR2 SQIVND (reference sequence). The CDR3 extends over 14 amino acids. CDR3 DNA: TGTGCCAGTAGTCCCTCTACGGGAGCGGATACGCAGTATTTT. Translated, it gives CASSPSTGADTQYF.

The chain recombines TRBV11-2 with TRBJ2-1; 10 bases are shared with TRBD2. The CDR3 is made up of 15 amino acids. The junction had 9 bases not matched to a gene; V was cut back by 3 bases and J by 10 bases. Per germline, CDR1 SGHAT and CDR2 FQNNGV. The DNA of the CDR3 is TGTGCCAGCAGCTTTACAGCGGGAGGGGAGTCGGAGCAGTTCTTC. Translating gives CASSFTAGGESEQFF.

Only a few counts were recorded for this clone. The rearrangement uses TRBV5-1 and TRBJ1-5, with 7 bases lining up with TRBD1. V lost 4 bases and J lost 1; bases outside the gene matches: 5. CDR3 length: 15 amino acids. Germline assignment: CDR1 SGHRS and CDR2 YFSETQ. The CDR3 region is CASSRDSGSNQPQHF. The CDR3 DNA is TGCGCCAGCAGCCGGGACAGTGGGAGCAATCAGCCCCAGCATTTT.

The sample holds a few counts of this clone. V is TRBV7-6 and J is TRBJ2-7, with unresolved D. CDR3 length: 13 residues. Trimming shortened V by 4 bases and J by 6 bases, and 13 bases separated the two germline ends. Germline V CDR1 and CDR2: SGHVS, FNYEAQ. CDR3 nucleotide sequence: TGTGCCAGCAGCTCAGAGCACCAGCGCGAGCAGTACTTC. Amino acid sequence: CASSSEHQREQYF.

This chain uses TRBV7-2 with TRBJ2-5; D gene uncertain. Trimming pared 5 bases from V and 4 bases from J, leaving 8 bases between. There are 12 residues in the CDR3. Germline CDR1 reads SGHTA; CDR2 reads FQGNSA. This chain's CDR3 is CASSRGRETQYF. The DNA of the CDR3 is TGTGCCAGCAGCCGAGGCAGAGAGACCCAGTACTTC.

This clone was counted a few times. The chain is built from TRBV28 and TRBJ1-1; 7 positions agree with TRBD1. With V trimmed by 3 bases and J by 5 bases, 12 bases remained unmatched. The germline gives CDR1 MDHEN, CDR2 SYDVKM. This CDR3 spans 16 amino acids. The CDR3 protein is CASSLTSKQGTTEAFF. CDR3 nucleotides: TGTGCCAGCAGTTTGACATCCAAACAGGGGACGACTGAAGCTTTCTTT.

This clone has just a few counts. The gene calls are TRBV29-1 and TRBJ2-7; perhaps TRBD1 as D (7 bases). CDR1 and CDR2 (germline): SQVTM, ANQGSEA. V was shortened by 1 base and J by 6 bases, with 19 bases between the two germline ends. The CDR3 totals 15 residues. The CDR3 loop is CSVEGGGKGAVEQYF. The DNA of the CDR3 is TGCAGCGTTGAAGGGGGAGGCAAGGGGGCTGTCGAGCAGTACTTC.

The chain employs TRBV15 and TRBJ2-7, with 11 bases that match TRBD2. V lost 5 bases and J lost 1; bases outside the gene matches: 4. Germline CDR1 LNHNV, CDR2 YYDKDF (reference sequence). This CDR3 contains 15 residues. The chain's CDR3 is CATSAGLAGSYEQYF. The CDR3 DNA reads TGTGCCACCAGCGCCGGACTAGCGGGTTCCTACGAGCAGTACTTC.